This T cell receptor beta chain was captured by sequencing in a study of CD8 T cells in ankylosing spondylitis (dated by TCRdb to the late 2010s). Regarding the complete study: To find TCR variants linked to disease, the study profiled T cell receptor beta repertoires in ankylosing spondylitis patients and healthy donors. In total, the full study cohort was made up of roughly 100 healthy donors and 20 to 25 ankylosing spondylitis patients. Peripheral blood was sampled, and synovial fluid was also collected from ankylosing spondylitis patients. Beyond this particular receptor, the publication reports: A TCR beta motif of roughly 8 highly homologous amino acid variants appeared characteristic of blood from ankylosing spondylitis patients. Some TCR beta motif variants had previously been reported in synovial fluid and blood of reactive arthritis patients, which suggested common disease-initiation mechanisms. According to the report, matched synovial fluid samples from ankylosing spondylitis patients were significantly enriched for the disease-linked clones. The disease-linked clones showed a CD8+ phenotype and occurred at relatively low frequencies in peripheral blood.

V loses 2 bases of germline sequence and J loses 5 bases, and the interval between the two ends is 6 bases. From the germline V gene (reference sequence), CDR1 is SEHNR and CDR2 is FQNEAQ. The CDR3, from cysteine to phenylalanine, totals 13 residues. CDR3 DNA only is kept here, 39 bases in frame from base 1. This clonotype came up many times. Its cognate antigen has yet to be identified. Base qualities are not recorded, but no much larger clone differs from it by a single base. TCRdb names Illumina HiSeq 2500 as the instrument used. Quantitative 5'-RACE with molecular barcodes was the method used to prepare the TCR beta libraries. As for the original processing: To identify disease-linked TCR variants, a new computational method was used, one built on a probabilistic model of VDJ rearrangement. TCRdb reprocessed the public reads (quality trimming at Q25 with fastp, clone calling with MiXCR) and kept in-frame beta chains. Each entry merges the rows of one CDR3 protein and shows their most common DNA and genes. TCRdb, rather than the study authors, made the V and J calls. Across this sample there are fewer than 650,000 distinct CDR3 sequences, with over 9.5% seen only once. The ten most abundant clones make up around 7% of the sample.

This receptor was identified in a male donor with ankylosing spondylitis. Sequencing used blood, either unsorted or a sorted T cell fraction (not recorded which). The sequence joins TRBV7-9 to TRBJ2-2; too little of a D gene remains to name it. The CDR3 sequence is CASSLSLTGELFF. The nucleotide sequence reads as follows: TGTGCCAGCAGCTTAAGTTTGACCGGGGAGCTGTTTTTT.